The 23 T cell receptor beta chains presented below share a single source sample, sequenced in a study of response to subunit inactivated influenza vaccine. TCRdb re-analysed the RT-PCR reads in MiXCR, keeping a single row per CDR3 protein. This table has 610,000 or so distinct CDR3 sequences, around 13% appearing once. Sequencing was performed on PBMCs from blood, taken less than 13 days after vaccination. The receptors were sampled from a man over 45 who received an inactivated influenza vaccine.

In this sample, this clonotype turned up a few times. The rearrangement links TRBV5-6 to TRBJ2-2; 9 bases align to TRBD2. The CDR3 covers 15 residues. Trimming at V came to 2 bases and at J to 6 bases, leaving 5 bases not matched to a gene. The germline gives CDR1 SGHDT, CDR2 YYEEEE. This CDR3 reads CASSFLAGRAGELFF. In DNA, the CDR3 is TGTGCCAGCAGCTTCCTAGCGGGAAGAGCCGGGGAGCTGTTTTTT.

This clonotype came up a few times. This rearrangement joins TRBV5-1 to TRBJ2-1; D may correspond to TRBD1 or TRBD2 (6 bases each). The CDR3 has 15 residues. V gave up 5 bases and J gave up 3 bases, with 15 bases separating them. CDR1 SGHRS and CDR2 YFSETQ come from the germline V gene. The CDR3 DNA is TGCGCCAGCAGTTTTGAGGGGGGTTACTACAATGAGCAGTTCTTC. This translates into CASSFEGGYYNEQFF.

The V call is TRBV20-1, the J call TRBJ2-5, with a tentative D call TRBD2 (6 bases). Deletions cut 6 bases from V and 6 bases from J, with 20 bases between. Germline V gives CDR1 DFQATT, CDR2 SNEGSKA (reference sequence). The CDR3 extends over 14 amino acids. The CDR3: CSARDPGVLKTQYF. The CDR3 region has the DNA TGCAGTGCAAGGGACCCGGGGGTTCTGAAGACCCAGTACTTC.

The chain links TRBV20-1 to TRBJ1-1; D is possibly TRBD1 (5 bases). The CDR3 runs to 16 residues. Trimming removed 5 bases from V and 0 bases from J, with 19 bases in between. Per germline, CDR1 DFQATT and CDR2 SNEGSKA (reference sequence). The CDR3 bases are TGCAGTGCTTCGGGGACCCCCGCCCTGATGAACACTGAAGCTTTCTTT. Its translation: CSASGTPALMNTEAFF.

This clonotype was detected only a few times. The genes are TRBV3-1 and TRBJ1-6, with 7 positions matching TRBD1. CDR3 length: 14 residues. Germline V gene data show CDR1 as LGHDT and CDR2 as YNNKEL (reference sequence). With V trimmed by 6 bases and J by 8 bases, 7 bases remained unmatched. In nucleotides, the CDR3 is TGTGCCAGCAGTCCCGGGACAGCATATTCACCCCTCCACTTT. It encodes CASSPGTAYSPLHF.

CDR3 sequence reads: CAISRDRAPKQPQHF. CDR3 nucleotides: TGTGCCATCAGTAGAGACAGGGCCCCCAAACAGCCCCAGCATTTT. This rearrangement joins TRBV10-3 to TRBJ1-5; 7 bases map to TRBD1. The CDR3 has 15 residues. Germline V gene sequence: CDR1 ENHRY, CDR2 SYGVKD. V gave up 5 bases and J gave up 7 bases; unmatched junction bases: 11.

This clonotype turned up a few times. The V gene is TRBV7-2, the J gene TRBJ2-7; D is ambiguous. Per germline, CDR1 SGHTA and CDR2 FQGNSA. CDR3 size: 13 residues. V lost 5 bases, J lost 3 bases, and 11 bases lay in between. For the CDR3, the DNA is TGTGCCAGCAGCCCGACCTCTAACTACGAGCAGTACTTC. This codes for CASSPTSNYEQYF.

The chain employs TRBV7-2 and TRBJ2-2; a possible D gene is TRBD2 (6 bases). Deletions cut 5 bases from V and 5 bases from J, with 18 bases between. CDR3 length equals 16 residues. Per germline, CDR1 SGHTA and CDR2 FQGNSA. CDR3 sequence: CASSARGRRKTGELFF. The CDR3 nucleotides are TGTGCCAGCAGCGCCCGGGGGAGGAGAAAAACCGGGGAGCTGTTTTTT.

This clonotype was seen once. J is TRBJ2-1 and V is TRBV30; possible D gene TRBD2, 6 bases. CDR1 is GTSNPN and CDR2 is SVGIG in the germline V gene (reference sequence). The CDR3 has 14 residues. With 4 bases removed from V and 2 bases from J, the gap between germline ends came to 12 bases. The DNA for the CDR3 is TGTGCCTGGATGGAGGGACCAACCTACAATGAGCAGTTCTTC. Amino acid sequence: CAWMEGPTYNEQFF.

In this sample, this clonotype turned up a few times. The gene calls are TRBV28 and TRBJ2-2, with no clear D. Germline V CDR1 and CDR2: MDHEN, SYDVKM. V dropped 4 bases and J dropped 1 base, with 7 bases sitting between them. CDR3 length: 14 residues. CDR3 sequence reads: CASSYMKNTGELFF. The DNA for the CDR3 is TGTGCCAGCAGTTACATGAAGAACACCGGGGAGCTGTTTTTT.

The chain uses TRBV24-1 and TRBJ2-2; tentative D call: TRBD2 (6 bases). The V and J ends lost 3 bases and 7 bases respectively, with 14 bases between them. Germline lookup yields CDR1 KGHDR and CDR2 SFDVKD. The CDR3 has 15 residues. CDR3 nucleotides: TGTGCCACCAGTGATCAAACTAGCCTCCACGGGGAGCTGTTTTTT. Translating it yields CATSDQTSLHGELFF.

This clonotype was detected a few times. The chain is built from TRBV29-1 and TRBJ2-4; tentative D call: TRBD1 (6 bases). CDR3 length: 13 residues. V lost 4 bases to trimming and J lost 6 bases, with 13 bases between them. The germline CDR1 and CDR2 sequences are SQVTM and ANQGSEA. The CDR3 nucleotides are TGCAGCGTTGTAGGGGACACCATAAACATTCAGTACTTC. It yields the protein CSVVGDTINIQYF.

The chain joins TRBV7-9 to TRBJ2-1; no clear D gene. V dropped 4 bases and J dropped 6 bases, with 7 bases sitting between them. Germline-derived CDR1 and CDR2 are SEHNR and FQNEAQ (reference sequence). The CDR3 covers 12 residues. This CDR3 reads CASSYRRNEQFF. The CDR3 DNA reads TGTGCCAGCAGCTATCGCCGCAATGAGCAGTTCTTC.

This clonotype was recorded only once. V usage is TRBV20-1 and J usage is TRBJ2-5; 8 bases are shared with TRBD2. The CDR3 is 14 amino acids. CDR1 and CDR2 from the germline V gene are DFQATT and SNEGSKA (reference sequence). J was trimmed by 4 bases and V by 4 bases; bases with no gene match: 8. Written as DNA, the CDR3 is TGCAGTGCTACCCGGGGGGGCGGAGGAGAGACCCAGTACTTC. This translates into CSATRGGGGETQYF.

There are many counts of this clonotype. V usage is TRBV12-3 or TRBV12-4 and J usage is TRBJ2-2; D call uncertain. V was cut by 4 bases and J by 1 base, with 7 bases left in between. The CDR3 spans 14 residues. The CDR3 region has the DNA TGTGCCAGCAGTTCTTTACTGAACACCGGGGAGCTGTTTTTT. Its protein is CASSSLLNTGELFF.

This clonotype turned up a few times. V is TRBV7-8 and J is TRBJ1-1; D gene ambiguous. Trimming removed 1 base from V and 1 base from J, with 13 bases in between. The CDR3 is 16 amino acids. Germline lookup yields CDR1 SGHVS and CDR2 FQNEAQ. CDR3 in DNA: TGTGCCAGCAGCTTAGTTTATGTCGGAACGAACACTGAAGCTTTCTTT. Its translation is CASSLVYVGTNTEAFF.

A few counts support this clonotype. This chain joins TRBV5-1 and TRBJ1-5, with TRBD1 matching over 7 bases. The CDR3 is 17 residues long. The germline gives CDR1 SGHRS, CDR2 YFSETQ. V gave up 0 bases and J gave up 6 bases; unmatched junction bases: 12. The DNA for the CDR3 is TGCGCCAGCAGCTTGGAACCTATACAGGGGTACGGTCAGCCCCAGCATTTT. Protein: CASSLEPIQGYGQPQHF.

J is TRBJ2-1 and V is TRBV5-1; 8 bases match TRBD2. The CDR3 is 18 residues long. Per germline, CDR1 SGHRS and CDR2 YFSETQ. V shed 0 bases, J shed 1 base, and the junction held 9 bases outside the gene matches. CDR3 residues: CASSLAGGHRGSYNEQFF. The CDR3 nucleotides read TGCGCCAGCAGCTTGGCGGGGGGGCATCGCGGGTCCTACAATGAGCAGTTCTTC. Together with reference TRBV5-1 and TRBJ2-1, the CDR3 gives the full variable domain: KAGVTQTPRYLIKTRGQQVTLSCSPISGHRSVSWYQQTPGQGLQFLFEYFSETQRNKGNFPGRFSGRQFSNSRSEMNVSTLELGDSALYLCASSLAGGHRGSYNEQFFGPGTRLTVL.

V and J are TRBV20-1 and TRBJ1-5; D unresolved. This CDR3 is built from 15 residues. Germline V gene data show CDR1 as DFQATT and CDR2 as SNEGSKA (reference sequence). V was trimmed by 3 bases and J by 0 bases, leaving 12 bases between them. The CDR3 loop is CSASKDSFSNQPQHF. DNA for the CDR3: TGCAGTGCTAGTAAAGACTCATTTAGCAATCAGCCCCAGCATTTT.

V and J are TRBV12-3 or TRBV12-4 and TRBJ1-2, with D maybe TRBD1 (6 bases). The CDR3 runs to 13 residues. The V gene lost 5 bases and the J gene lost 8 bases, with 15 bases spanning the gap. In DNA, the CDR3 is TGTGCCAGCAGTCCGGTGACAGGATTCGGCTACACCTTC. Its protein product is CASSPVTGFGYTF.

This clonotype was found a few times. The rearrangement links TRBV28 to TRBJ2-7; 11 nucleotides match TRBD2. CDR3 length equals 17 residues. Trimming took 4 bases from V and 0 from J; bases not matched to a gene: 8. From germline, CDR1 is MDHEN and CDR2 SYDVKM. The CDR3 DNA sequence: TGTGCCAGCAGTTCGGGGACTAGCGGATTACTCTCCTACGAGCAGTACTTC. This codes for CASSSGTSGLLSYEQYF.

The J gene is TRBJ2-2, the V gene TRBV6-5, with TRBD2 matching over 10 bases. The V and J ends lost 3 bases and 0 bases, in that order; junction bases with no gene match: 7. The CDR3 has 18 amino acids. From germline, CDR1 is MNHEY and CDR2 SVGAGI. In DNA, the CDR3 is TGTGCCAGCAGTTATAGGCTAGCGGGAGCTTCGAACACCGGGGAGCTGTTTTTT. It codes for CASSYRLAGASNTGELFF.

This clonotype was detected only a few times. The V and J genes are TRBV3-1 and TRBJ2-2; 7 bases are a match to TRBD2. The J segment lost 6 bases and the V segment lost 2 bases, leaving 9 bases of the junction unmatched. Germline loops: CDR1 LGHDT, CDR2 YNNKEL (reference sequence). The CDR3 is made up of 16 amino acids. The CDR3 loop reads CASSQSIGRGSGELFF. The CDR3 coding sequence is TGTGCCAGCAGCCAATCTATAGGGCGGGGGTCCGGGGAGCTGTTTTTT.